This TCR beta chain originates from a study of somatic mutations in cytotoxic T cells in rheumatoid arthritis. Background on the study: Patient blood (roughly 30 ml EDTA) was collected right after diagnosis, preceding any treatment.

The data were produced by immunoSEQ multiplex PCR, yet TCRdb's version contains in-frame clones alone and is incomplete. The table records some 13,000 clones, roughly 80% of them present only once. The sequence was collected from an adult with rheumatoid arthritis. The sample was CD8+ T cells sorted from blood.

The DNA for the CDR3 is TGTGCCAGCAGTGAGAATCTAGCGGGAGGGCTGGAGTTCTTC. This sequence encodes CASSENLAGGLEFF. V gene TRBV6-1 combines with J gene TRBJ2-1; 12 bases agree with TRBD2. The germline V gene encodes CDR1 MNHNS and CDR2 SASEGT. Unmatched junction bases numbered 8, after V lost 3 bases and J lost 14 bases. The CDR3 is 14 residues long.